One and the same sample provided the 19 T cell receptor beta chains below, sequenced in a study of T cell changes during pregnancy in multiple sclerosis. Libraries were prepared by immunoSEQ multiplex PCR; TCRdb keeps only in-frame clonotypes and omits some of them. The table records tens of thousands of clones, approximately 86% of them present only once. Material: peripheral blood, obtained before pregnancy. These receptors all stem from a female donor with multiple sclerosis, enrolled in a pregnancy study.

This chain joins TRBV14 and TRBJ2-7, with 12 bases lining up with TRBD2. This CDR3 contains 14 residues. Germline values: CDR1 SGHDN, CDR2 FVKESK. With V trimmed by 3 bases and J by 4 bases, 1 base remained unmatched. CDR3 region: CASSHGTSGYEQYF. CDR3 DNA sequence: TGTGCCAGCAGCCATGGGACTAGCGGGTACGAGCAGTACTTC.

The J gene is TRBJ1-2, the V gene TRBV25-1, with 8 bases lining up with TRBD1. Trimming took 4 bases from V and 5 from J; bases not matched to a gene: 9. The CDR3 runs to 15 residues. Germline assignment: CDR1 MGHDK and CDR2 SYGVNS. The CDR3 DNA reads TGTGCCAGCAGTGGCGACAGGGGCACTATTTATGGCTACACCTTC. It yields the protein CASSGDRGTIYGYTF.

The CDR3 protein is CASSFGPSQSGGYTF. CDR3 DNA: TGTGCCAGCAGCTTCGGACCATCGCAGTCGGGGGGCTACACCTTC. The chain carries TRBV5-6 and TRBJ1-2, with D uncertain. V lost 2 bases, J lost 8 bases, and 19 bases lay in between. Germline CDR1 reads SGHDT; CDR2 reads YYEEEE. The CDR3 consists of 15 residues.

J is TRBJ1-5 and V is TRBV28; D uncertain. The CDR3 is made up of 13 amino acids. V shed 5 bases and J shed 0 bases, with 5 bases lying between them. Germline loops: CDR1 MDHEN, CDR2 SYDVKM. The CDR3 sequence is CASSRDSNQPQHF. The CDR3 bases are TGTGCCAGCAGTAGAGATAGCAATCAGCCCCAGCATTTT.

This clone was observed many times. V usage is TRBV6-4 and J usage is TRBJ2-1; 8 bases are a match to TRBD2. The length of the CDR3 is 15 residues. Germline assignment: CDR1 MRHNA and CDR2 SNTAGT. The junction had 5 bases not matched to a gene; V was cut back by 2 bases and J by 5 bases. CDR3 sequence reads: CASSDATSGNNEQFF. CDR3 DNA: TGTGCCAGCAGTGACGCCACTAGCGGAAACAATGAGCAGTTCTTC.

With regard to this clone: Other DNA sequences in this specimen translate into the identical CDR3. J is TRBJ1-5 and V is TRBV10-2, with a tentative D call TRBD1 (6 bases). This CDR3 has 14 amino acids. Trimming removed 3 bases from V and 2 bases from J, with 8 bases in between. CDR1 and CDR2 from the germline V gene are WSHSY and SAAADI. As DNA, the CDR3 is TGCGCCAGCAGTGACAGGGGTGGCAATCAGCCCCAGCATTTT. Residues: CASSDRGGNQPQHF.

The chain carries TRBV18 and TRBJ1-1; D unresolved. Germline loops: CDR1 KGHSH, CDR2 LQKENI. The CDR3 has 13 residues. The ends were cut back, 3 bases at V and 6 bases at J, with 11 bases in the middle. CDR3 region: CASSPVEGAEAFF. In DNA form, the CDR3 reads TGTGCCAGCTCACCCGTCGAGGGCGCTGAAGCTTTCTTT.

A single count supports this clone. This chain uses TRBV11-2 with TRBJ2-1; 11 bases are a match to TRBD2. Per germline, CDR1 SGHAT and CDR2 FQNNGV. The CDR3 is made up of 16 amino acids. Trimming at V came to 8 bases and at J to 3 bases, leaving 9 bases not matched to a gene. The CDR3 coding sequence is TGTGCCAGCCGAAACCCGGGACTAGCGGACTACAATGAGCAGTTCTTC. It encodes CASRNPGLADYNEQFF.

CDR3 in DNA: TGTGCCAGTAGTATAGTAAGCCTTGGAGTGGCGCAGTATTTT. This translates into CASSIVSLGVAQYF. The rearrangement links TRBV19 to TRBJ2-3, with unresolved D. There are 14 residues in the CDR3. In germline, CDR1 is LNHDA, CDR2 SQIVND (reference sequence). V lost 1 base and J lost 10, with 15 bases in between.

The chain couples TRBV30 to TRBJ1-1; a possible D gene is TRBD1 (5 bases). Germline V gene lookup returns CDR1 GTSNPN and CDR2 SVGIG (reference sequence). The CDR3 extends over 14 amino acids. Trimming took off 0 bases at V and 0 bases at J, with 8 bases between the two ends. CDR3: CAWSVTTVNTEAFF. CDR3 in DNA: TGTGCCTGGAGTGTAACGACAGTGAACACTGAAGCTTTCTTT. The variable domain in full, with the rest retrieved from reference TRBV30 and TRBJ1-1, is SQTIHQWPATLVQPVGSPLSLECTVEGTSNPNLYWYRQAAGRGLQLLFYSVGIGQISSEVPQNLSASRPQDRQFILSSKKLLLSDSGFYLCAWSVTTVNTEAFFGQGTRLTVV.

The chain combines TRBV6-5 with TRBJ1-2; D not certain. V was clipped by 0 bases and J by 8 bases, with 13 bases between them. This CDR3 region has 14 residues. Per the germline V gene, CDR1 is MNHEY and CDR2 is SVGAGI. The CDR3 DNA sequence: TGTGCCAGCAGTTACTCGAGACTTAGGGAGGGCTACACCTTC. Translating gives CASSYSRLREGYTF.

This rearrangement joins TRBV6-5 to TRBJ2-7; D might be TRBD2 (6 bases). The length of the CDR3 is 16 residues. V was shortened by 4 bases and J by 2 bases, with 18 bases between the two germline ends. Germline lookup yields CDR1 MNHEY and CDR2 SVGAGI. The CDR3 sequence: CASSSPRGSRPYEQYF. CDR3 nucleotides: TGTGCCAGCAGTTCCCCCCGGGGGAGTCGGCCCTACGAGCAGTACTTC.

V usage is TRBV10-3 and J usage is TRBJ2-7; 11 bases match TRBD2. The CDR3 loop spans 15 amino acids. Germline loops: CDR1 ENHRY, CDR2 SYGVKD. Losses at the gene ends were 6 bases for V and 1 base for J; bases not matched to a gene: 5. The CDR3: CAISELAGDSYEQYF. CDR3 coding DNA: TGTGCCATCAGCGAACTAGCGGGGGATTCCTACGAGCAGTACTTC.

This chain links TRBV30 with TRBJ1-2, with D possibly TRBD1 on 6 matching bases. The CDR3 is 13 amino acids. Per germline, CDR1 GTSNPN and CDR2 SVGIG (reference sequence). Trimming took off 7 bases at V and 0 bases at J, with 12 bases between the two ends. This CDR3 reads CASGHLANYGYTF. The CDR3 DNA reads TGTGCCTCGGGACACCTAGCTAACTATGGCTACACCTTC.

The chain links TRBV7-9 to TRBJ2-1; D uncertain. Per germline, CDR1 SEHNR and CDR2 FQNEAQ (reference sequence). The length of the CDR3 is 14 residues. V was clipped by 1 base and J by 3 bases, with 7 bases between them. Written as DNA, the CDR3 is TGTGCCAGCAGCTTAGATGATAGCTACAATGAGCAGTTCTTC. This gives the protein CASSLDDSYNEQFF.

The V gene is TRBV4-2, the J gene TRBJ1-4, with no clear D. The CDR3 extends over 16 amino acids. V lost 1 base and J lost 4, with 13 bases in between. Looked up from germline, CDR1 is LGHNA and CDR2 is YNFKEQ. The CDR3: CASSQGRRRNNEKLFF. The DNA of the CDR3 is TGTGCCAGCAGCCAAGGCCGTCGGCGGAATAATGAAAAACTGTTTTTT.

V usage is TRBV30 and J usage is TRBJ1-3, with 7 bases aligning to TRBD1. CDR1 and CDR2 (germline): GTSNPN, SVGIG (reference sequence). V dropped 1 base and J dropped 2; count of bases not matched to a gene: 5. This CDR3 region has 15 residues. CDR3 coding DNA: TGTGCCTGGAGTGAATACGACAGGGCTGGAAACACCATATATTTT. Its protein product is CAWSEYDRAGNTIYF.

This clone was picked up a small number of times. DNA of the CDR3: TGTGCCAGCAGCAGGGGCCGGGGGGAGCAGTACTTC. This codes for CASSRGRGEQYF. The gene calls are TRBV11-3 and TRBJ2-7, with D maybe TRBD2 (6 bases). V was shortened by 5 bases and J by 7 bases, with 12 bases between the two germline ends. Germline CDR1 and CDR2: SGHNT and YENEEA. There are 12 residues in the CDR3.

This clone was seen only once. This sequence joins TRBV19 and TRBJ1-4, with TRBD1 matching 7 bases. This CDR3 spans 15 amino acids. V trimming: 5 bases; J trimming: 7 bases; junction bases outside the gene matches: 10. Germline assignment: CDR1 LNHDA and CDR2 SQIVND (reference sequence). CDR3 DNA sequence: TGTGCCAGTAGTGAGCAAACGGGACAGTTTGAAAAACTGTTTTTT. Its translation: CASSEQTGQFEKLFF. Based on the CDR3 plus reference TRBV19 and TRBJ1-4, the full variable domain is DGGITQSPKYLFRKEGQNVTLSCEQNLNHDAMYWYRQDPGQGLRLIYYSQIVNDFQKGDIAEGYSVSREKKESFPLTVTSAQKNPTAFYLCASSEQTGQFEKLFFGSGTQLSVL.